Following are 7 T cell receptor beta chains from one sample sequenced in a study of T cell responses to AZD1222 COVID-19 vaccine. Measured with immunoSEQ multiplex PCR; TCRdb has only the in-frame clones, and not every one. The table shows approximately 150,000 clones, with roughly 90% occurring only once. The starting material was peripheral blood, obtained 28 days after the second dose of the MenACWY control vaccine. These receptors came from an adult who received the MenACWY meningococcal vaccine as a control.

The J gene is TRBJ1-2, the V gene TRBV7-8, with D maybe TRBD1 (6 bases). Germline CDR1 SGHVS, CDR2 FQNEAQ. Trimming removed 1 base from V and 4 bases from J, with 10 bases in between. CDR3 length: 14 amino acids. CDR3 loop: CASSLGGRGYGYTF. The CDR3 region has the DNA TGTGCCAGCAGCTTAGGGGGCAGGGGCTATGGCTACACCTTC. The full variable domain, completed using reference TRBV7-8 and TRBJ1-2, is GAGVSQSPRYKVAKRGQDVALRCDPISGHVSLFWYQQALGQGPEFLTYFQNEAQLDKSGLPSDRFFAERPEGSVSTLKIQRTQQEDSAVYLCASSLGGRGYGYTFGSGTRLTVV.

This clone was seen once. V and J are TRBV21-1 and TRBJ2-1; the table's D call, TRBD2, has no DNA check behind it. TRBV21-1 represents a pseudogene. The CDR3 is made up of 16 amino acids. The CDR3 loop is CASSKVAGGPYNEQFF. The CDR3 nucleotides read TGTGCCAGCAGCAAAGTTGCGGGGGGGCCCTACAATGAGCAGTTCTTC.

The genes are TRBV20-1 and TRBJ2-7, with D tentatively TRBD2 (6 bases). This CDR3 spans 15 amino acids. Germline-derived CDR1 and CDR2 are DFQATT and SNEGSKA (reference sequence). Deletions cut 3 bases from V and 0 bases from J, with 15 bases between. The CDR3 coding sequence is TGCAGTGCTAGTTTACAGCGGGTGAGCTCCTACGAGCAGTACTTC. Amino acid sequence: CSASLQRVSSYEQYF.

The chain joins TRBV6-2 or TRBV6-3 to TRBJ2-7, with 7 bases identical to TRBD1. Germline CDR1 is MNHEY and CDR2 is SVGEGT. CDR3 length: 13 amino acids. The ends lost 1 base at V and 5 bases at J; junction bases unmatched: 2. For the CDR3, the DNA is TGTGCCAGCAGTTACTTAACAGGGGACGAGCAGTACTTC. This translates into CASSYLTGDEQYF.

The chain uses TRBV7-9 and TRBJ1-3, with 7 bases aligning to TRBD1. Looked up from germline, CDR1 is SEHNR and CDR2 is FQNEAQ (reference sequence). The V segment lost 4 bases and the J segment 0 bases; nucleotides outside the gene matches: 15. The CDR3 is made up of 19 amino acids. This CDR3 is CASSYGTDGMTYSGNTIYF. In nucleotides, the CDR3 is TGTGCCAGCAGCTATGGGACAGACGGTATGACCTACTCTGGAAACACCATATATTTT.

This rearrangement joins TRBV5-1 to TRBJ2-7, with D perhaps matching TRBD1 (7 bases). Trimming cost V 7 bases and J 6 bases, with 20 bases left between them. Germline-derived CDR1 and CDR2 are SGHRS and YFSETQ. The CDR3 has 14 amino acids. The CDR3 is CASSQGGGRSEQYF. As DNA, the CDR3 is TGCGCCAGCTCCCAGGGGGGAGGTCGGAGCGAGCAGTACTTC.

This rearrangement joins TRBV6-1 to TRBJ1-1; D remains unclear. Germline V gives CDR1 MNHNS, CDR2 SASEGT. The CDR3 runs 15 residues. V dropped 3 bases and J dropped 0 bases, with 11 bases sitting between them. The CDR3 loop is CASSDVGTLNTEAFF. Written as DNA, the CDR3 is TGTGCCAGCAGTGATGTTGGCACTCTGAACACTGAAGCTTTCTTT.